Each of the 26 T cell receptor beta chains below was sequenced from the same sample in a study of T-cell reconstitution after alpha-beta-depleted transplantation in children. Preparation of the TCRbeta library involved a method that used unique molecular identifiers. TCRdb ran MiXCR on the PCR reads and lists one entry per CDR3 protein. The sample includes some 180,000 distinct CDR3 sequences, approximately 6.9% of them seen just once. The input for sequencing was PBMCs, taken before TCRalphabeta/CD19-depleted stem cell transplant. All receptors come from a boy younger than 10 with acute lymphoblastic leukemia, due to receive a stem cell transplant.

This clonotype showed up many times. The rearrangement joins TRBV29-1 to TRBJ1-5, with 8 bases matching TRBD1. CDR3 size: 13 residues. Germline loops: CDR1 SQVTM, CDR2 ANQGSEA. V lost 4 bases to trimming and J lost 4 bases; unmatched junction nucleotides: 3. In nucleotides, the CDR3 is TGCAGCGTTGGCAGGGGGCGGAATCAGCCCCAGCATTTT. Amino acids: CSVGRGRNQPQHF.

This clonotype was recorded at least ten times. The gene calls are TRBV27 and TRBJ2-3, with D perhaps matching TRBD1 or TRBD2 (6 bases each). The V end was cut by 8 bases, the J end by 4 bases, with 16 bases between. Germline values: CDR1 MNHEY, CDR2 SMNVEV (reference sequence). This CDR3 region has 14 residues. The CDR3 here is CASGGTPQADTQYF. The CDR3 region has the DNA TGTGCCAGCGGCGGGACACCGCAGGCAGATACGCAGTATTTT.

This clonotype was counted many times. The DNA of the CDR3 is TGTGCCAGCAGTTTCAGGGACACCCAAGAGACCCAGTACTTC. The encoded protein is CASSFRDTQETQYF. The chain employs TRBV28 and TRBJ2-5; D may be TRBD1 (6 bases). Germline V gene lookup returns CDR1 MDHEN and CDR2 SYDVKM. This CDR3 is built from 14 residues. V lost 3 bases to trimming and J lost 1 base, with 9 bases between them.

This clonotype was detected ten times or more. A junction boundary mismatches the germline segment, possibly from a read error. The chain has TRBV11-2 and TRBJ2-3, with TRBD2 matching 7 bases. Per the germline V gene, CDR1 is SGHAT and CDR2 is FQNNGV. The CDR3 is made up of 16 amino acids. This CDR3 reads CASTLGLAEYTDTQYF. The CDR3 region has the DNA TGTGCCAGCACCTTAGGGCTAGCGGAATACACAGATACGCAGTATTTT.

Ten or more counts support this clonotype. This chain links TRBV29-1 with TRBJ2-7; tentative D call: TRBD2 (5 bases). The CDR3 has 12 amino acids. Germline V gene lookup returns CDR1 SQVTM and CDR2 ANQGSEA. CDR3 region: CRSDGVSYEQYF. The CDR3 nucleotides are TGCAGATCTGACGGGGTCTCCTACGAGCAGTACTTC.

Only a few counts were recorded for this clonotype. V is TRBV10-3 and J is TRBJ1-3; 7 nucleotides line up with TRBD1. With V trimmed by 6 bases and J by 0 bases, 5 bases remained unmatched. Per germline, CDR1 ENHRY and CDR2 SYGVKD. The CDR3 sequence is 15 residues long. This CDR3 is CAIRTGASSGNTIYF. Here the CDR3 DNA reads TGTGCCATCAGAACAGGGGCTTCCTCTGGAAACACCATATATTTT.

This clonotype was detected ten times or more. The chain has TRBV6-2 or TRBV6-3 and TRBJ2-3, with 8 bases lining up with TRBD2. Germline lookup yields CDR1 MNHEY and CDR2 SVGEGT. The J segment lost 1 base and the V segment lost 6 bases, leaving 12 bases of the junction unmatched. The CDR3 has 17 residues. CDR3 region: CASRTLGTSRRTDTQYF. CDR3 DNA: TGTGCCAGCAGAACTCTAGGGACTAGTCGCCGCACAGATACGCAGTATTTT.

The chain employs TRBV7-2 and TRBJ2-2, with D perhaps given as TRBD1 or TRBD2 (5 bases each). CDR1 is SGHTA, CDR2 FQGNSA, per germline. The CDR3 extends over 14 amino acids. Trimming removed 5 bases at V and 6 bases at J, with 13 bases between. CDR3 loop: CASSRGRGSGELFF. The DNA of the CDR3 is TGTGCCAGCAGCCGGGGCCGAGGGTCCGGGGAGCTGTTTTTT.

This clonotype came up a few times. The rearrangement links TRBV4-2 to TRBJ2-4; D perhaps matches TRBD2 (6 bases). The CDR3 is 16 residues long. Germline V gene lookup returns CDR1 LGHNA and CDR2 YNFKEQ. Trimming left V 4 bases short and J 13 bases short, with 26 bases between. The CDR3 sequence: CASSPNAGTGDREQYF. The CDR3 DNA reads as TGTGCCAGCAGCCCAAACGCCGGGACCGGCGACCGGGAGCAGTACTTC.

This clonotype was recorded many times. This chain links TRBV20-1 with TRBJ2-7; 7 nucleotides align to TRBD2. After removal of 5 bases from V and 4 bases from J, the junction contained 8 bases not matched to a gene. The CDR3 covers 13 residues. The germline CDR1 and CDR2 sequences are DFQATT and SNEGSKA (reference sequence). The CDR3 bases are TGCAGTGCTCCGGTTCCTAGCGGATACGAGCAGTACTTC. Encoded protein: CSAPVPSGYEQYF.

This sequence joins TRBV28 and TRBJ2-7; TRBD2 matches at 11 bases. With V trimmed by 4 bases and J by 3 bases, 14 bases remained unmatched. Per germline, CDR1 MDHEN and CDR2 SYDVKM. CDR3 length: 18 amino acids. The CDR3 sequence is CASSSYQTSGVQGYEQYF. In DNA, the CDR3 is TGTGCCAGCAGTTCATACCAGACTAGCGGGGTCCAGGGCTACGAGCAGTACTTC.

This clonotype was counted only a few times. This chain links TRBV7-3 with TRBJ2-2; D remains ambiguous. CDR3 length: 15 residues. Deletions cut 2 bases from V and 6 bases from J, with 13 bases between. CDR1 SGHTA and CDR2 FQGTGA come from the germline V gene. The CDR3 region is CASSLGPRQAGELFF. The CDR3 bases are TGTGCCAGCAGCTTAGGACCCCGACAAGCCGGGGAGCTGTTTTTT.

Regarding this clonotype: Given a much more abundant clone one base away, this may be a read error. This chain joins TRBV6-1 and TRBJ2-7, with D possibly being TRBD1 (6 bases). Germline CDR1 and CDR2: MNHNS and SASEGT. This CDR3 contains 15 residues. CDR3 sequence: CATSHQNRVSYGQYF. The CDR3 DNA is TGTGCCACCAGCCATCAAAACAGGGTCTCCTACGGGCAGTACTTC.

At least ten counts were recorded for this clonotype. The V gene is TRBV5-1, the J gene TRBJ2-1; 13 bases fit TRBD2. Germline V lookup: CDR1 SGHRS, CDR2 YFSETQ. V lost 4 bases, J lost 2 bases, and 3 bases stayed unmatched. This CDR3 comprises 16 residues. The CDR3 DNA is TGCGCCAGCAGCCCCGGGACTAGCGGGACCTACAATGAGCAGTTCTTC. It yields the protein CASSPGTSGTYNEQFF.

Ten or more counts support this clonotype. This chain joins TRBV7-2 and TRBJ2-7; 7 nucleotides match TRBD1. Germline loops: CDR1 SGHTA, CDR2 FQGNSA. CDR3 size: 17 residues. V lost 3 bases, J lost 4 bases, and 15 bases stayed unmatched. In DNA, the CDR3 is TGTGCCAGCAGCTTGGTCCGAACCGGGACAGTCATGTACGAGCAGTACTTC. Protein sequence: CASSLVRTGTVMYEQYF.

The DNA for the CDR3 is TGCGCCAGCAGCCAGCCACAGGGGAGCTCCTACAATGAGCAGTTCTTC. Translated, it gives CASSQPQGSSYNEQFF. The chain recombines TRBV4-1 with TRBJ2-1, with 7 bases identical to TRBD1. With 3 bases clipped from V and 0 bases from J, the junction kept 5 bases outside the gene matches. This CDR3 has 16 residues. Germline assignment: CDR1 MGHRA and CDR2 YSYEKL.

This chain uses TRBV7-2 with TRBJ2-3; 10 positions match TRBD1. The V and J ends lost 5 bases and 2 bases, in that order; junction bases with no gene match: 4. CDR3 length: 15 residues. Germline CDR1 reads SGHTA; CDR2 reads FQGNSA. CDR3 loop: CASSATGGPTDTQYF. The CDR3 region has the DNA TGTGCCAGCAGCGCGACAGGGGGCCCCACAGATACGCAGTATTTT.

There are a few counts of this clonotype. The chain has TRBV2 and TRBJ1-5, with D unclear. With 3 bases removed from V and 0 bases from J, the gap between germline ends came to 6 bases. The CDR3 totals 14 residues. Germline CDR1 reads SNHLY; CDR2 reads FYNNEI. The CDR3 bases are TGTGCCAGCAGTGAGATGGGTAGCAATCAGCCCCAGCATTTT. Its translation is CASSEMGSNQPQHF.

There are many counts of this clonotype. In DNA, the CDR3 is TGCAGCGTTGAAACTAGAAACGGGCGCGAGCAGTACTTC. Protein: CSVETRNGREQYF. The chain combines TRBV29-1 with TRBJ2-7; D may be TRBD2 (5 bases). Germline values: CDR1 SQVTM, CDR2 ANQGSEA. Trimming removed 2 bases from V and 6 bases from J, with 14 bases in between. The CDR3 length is 13 residues.

There are many counts of this clonotype. The V call is TRBV6-1, the J call TRBJ2-4, with TRBD1 matching 10 bases. This CDR3 region has 14 residues. The V segment lost 5 bases and the J segment 11 bases; nucleotides outside the gene matches: 9. Germline CDR1 reads MNHNS; CDR2 reads SASEGT. The DNA of the CDR3 is TGTGCCAGCAGTCCTCAACCCGGGACAGGGGTTCAGTACTTC. It translates to CASSPQPGTGVQYF.

J is TRBJ1-1 and V is TRBV19; no firm D call. The CDR3 runs to 13 residues. Germline V gives CDR1 LNHDA, CDR2 SQIVND (reference sequence). V shed 3 bases and J shed 5 bases, with 10 bases lying between them. CDR3 sequence: CASSIPGRTEAFF. CDR3 DNA sequence: TGTGCCAGTAGTATTCCAGGACGGACTGAAGCTTTCTTT.

The table lists this clonotype with many counts. The J gene is TRBJ2-7, the V gene TRBV6-5; 12 bases line up with TRBD2. There are 19 residues in the CDR3. Germline CDR1 MNHEY, CDR2 SVGAGI. The V and J ends lost 0 bases and 3 bases, in that order; junction bases with no gene match: 12. The DNA for the CDR3 is TGTGCCAGCAGTTACTCGAGTCGGGCTAGCGGGAGGGTTATCTACGAGCAGTACTTC. This codes for CASSYSSRASGRVIYEQYF.

V and J are TRBV6-6 and TRBJ2-1; D ambiguous. V was shortened by 5 bases and J by 5 bases, with 4 bases between the two germline ends. The CDR3 spans 11 residues. Germline lookup yields CDR1 MNHNY and CDR2 SVGAGI (reference sequence). The CDR3 loop reads CASSRDNEQFF. The DNA of the CDR3 is TGTGCCAGCAGTAGGGACAATGAGCAGTTCTTC.

There are many counts of this clonotype. V and J are TRBV5-4 and TRBJ2-2, with D maybe TRBD2 (6 bases). This CDR3 contains 16 residues. CDR1 and CDR2 from the germline V gene are SGHNT and YYREEE (reference sequence). V lost 0 bases, J lost 5 bases, and 14 bases lay in between. CDR3 sequence (DNA): TGTGCCAGCAGCTTGGACCGGGACTTCCTAACCGGGGAGCTGTTTTTT. Its protein is CASSLDRDFLTGELFF.

This clonotype has at least ten counts. This sequence joins TRBV29-1 and TRBJ1-5; a possible D gene is TRBD1 (6 bases). Germline CDR1 and CDR2: SQVTM and ANQGSEA. The CDR3 consists of 13 residues. Between the trimmed V and J ends, which lost 5 bases and 7 bases, there was a span of 15 bases. In DNA form, the CDR3 reads TGCAGCGTTTCACTGGGGGGCGGGCAGCCCCAGCATTTT. Translation gives CSVSLGGGQPQHF.

This clonotype has at least ten counts. V and J are TRBV11-3 and TRBJ2-3; D not certain. The V gene's germline CDR1 is SGHNT and CDR2 YENEEA. The V and J ends lost 0 bases and 2 bases respectively, with 18 bases between them. The length of the CDR3 is 18 residues. The CDR3: CASSLEIAAVLVTDTQYF. The CDR3 bases are TGTGCCAGCAGCTTAGAGATTGCGGCGGTCTTAGTCACAGATACGCAGTATTTT.